Detailed here is one TCR beta chain. The sample belongs to a study of blood T cell repertoires in COVID-19. Profiled with immunoSEQ multiplex PCR; TCRdb holds only in-frame clones, not every one. Among 300,000 to 450,000 clones listed, more than 80% were seen once. V lost 2 bases and J 2 bases, leaving 19 bases between the germline ends. Germline V gives CDR1 LNHDA, CDR2 SQIVND (reference sequence). CDR3 length equals 18 residues. The sequencing sample was made of PBMCs or T cells enriched from blood (not recorded which). This TCR derives from a man younger than 35 who had recovered from COVID-19. The V gene is TRBV19, the J gene TRBJ1-3; D is possibly TRBD1 (5 bases). As DNA, the CDR3 is TGTGCCAGTAGTATATCCACAGGAGGGGTGGTAACTGGAAACACCATATATTTT. The encoded protein is CASSISTGGVVTGNTIYF.